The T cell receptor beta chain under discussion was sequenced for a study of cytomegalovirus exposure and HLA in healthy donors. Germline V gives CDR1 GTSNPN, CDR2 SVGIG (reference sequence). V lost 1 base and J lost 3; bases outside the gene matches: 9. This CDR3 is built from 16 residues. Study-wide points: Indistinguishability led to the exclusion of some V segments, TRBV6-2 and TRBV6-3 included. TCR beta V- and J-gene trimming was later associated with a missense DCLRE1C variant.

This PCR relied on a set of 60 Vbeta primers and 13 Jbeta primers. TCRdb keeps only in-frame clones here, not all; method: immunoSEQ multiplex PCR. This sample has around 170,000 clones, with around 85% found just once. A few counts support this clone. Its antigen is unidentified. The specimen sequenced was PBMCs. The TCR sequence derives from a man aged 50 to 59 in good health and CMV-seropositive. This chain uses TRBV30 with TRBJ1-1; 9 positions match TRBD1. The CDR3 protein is CAWSGWFRDRDTEAFF. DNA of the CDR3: TGTGCCTGGAGTGGATGGTTTAGGGACAGGGACACTGAAGCTTTCTTT.